The 25 T cell receptor beta chains below come from one sample, sequenced in a study of blood T cell repertoires in COVID-19. Generated by immunoSEQ multiplex PCR, the TCRdb table keeps only in-frame clones and is missing some. This sample yields about 180,000 clones, of which about three quarters are seen a single time; roughly 12% belongs to the top ten. Sequenced sample: peripheral blood. The receptor source for this set is a woman older than 75 with COVID-19, enrolled during active disease.

V usage is TRBV7-9 and J usage is TRBJ1-4; D remains unclear. V was pared by 2 bases and J by 7 bases, with 5 bases between. The CDR3 has 12 residues. Germline CDR1 is SEHNR and CDR2 is FQNEAQ (reference sequence). CDR3 DNA sequence: TGTGCCAGCAGCTTACGAGGTGAAAAACTGTTTTTT. The encoded protein is CASSLRGEKLFF.

V usage is TRBV28 and J usage is TRBJ2-1; maybe TRBD2 (6 bases). Germline V gene data show CDR1 as MDHEN and CDR2 as SYDVKM. Trimming left V 6 bases short and J 3 bases short, with 15 bases between. The CDR3 contains 15 residues. This CDR3 reads CASSPGEISYNEQFF. CDR3 DNA: TGTGCCAGCAGCCCGGGGGAGATTAGCTACAATGAGCAGTTCTTC.

The chain links TRBV29-1 to TRBJ2-7; a weak D match, TRBD1 (5 bases). From germline, CDR1 is SQVTM and CDR2 ANQGSEA. This CDR3 is 14 amino acids long. Trimming pared 4 bases from V and 0 bases from J, leaving 13 bases between. CDR3 bases: TGCAGCGTTGCGGGCTCAGGGTACTCCTACGAGCAGTACTTC. It yields the protein CSVAGSGYSYEQYF.

The chain joins TRBV5-1 to TRBJ2-3; 11 nucleotides align to TRBD1. This CDR3 contains 14 residues. Germline V gives CDR1 SGHRS, CDR2 YFSETQ. With 6 bases clipped from V and 5 bases from J, the junction kept 5 bases outside the gene matches. The CDR3 sequence is CASTAGTGGDTQYF. In DNA form, the CDR3 reads TGCGCCAGCACCGCCGGGACAGGGGGAGATACGCAGTATTTT.

The chain uses TRBV5-6 and TRBJ1-4; no clear D. This CDR3 is built from 13 residues. Between the trimmed V and J ends, which lost 0 bases and 6 bases, there was a span of 6 bases. Germline V gene lookup returns CDR1 SGHDT and CDR2 YYEEEE. CDR3 bases: TGTGCCAGCAGCTTGGGGCAGGATGAAAAACTGTTTTTT. It is translated as CASSLGQDEKLFF.

The V call is TRBV5-1, the J call TRBJ2-3, with D possibly being TRBD1 (5 bases). The V end was cut by 0 bases, the J end by 0 bases, with 11 bases between. The V gene's germline CDR1 is SGHRS and CDR2 YFSETQ. The CDR3 is 16 amino acids. The CDR3 region has the DNA TGCGCCAGCAGCTTGGGGTCAGCAGGGAGCACAGATACGCAGTATTTT. This encodes CASSLGSAGSTDTQYF.

The CDR3 region is CASSLPGGEKLFF. The DNA for the CDR3 is TGTGCCAGCTCACTGCCAGGGGGAGAAAAACTGTTTTTT. The chain carries TRBV18 and TRBJ1-4; 7 bases line up with TRBD1. Germline V CDR1 and CDR2: KGHSH, LQKENI. The ends lost 4 bases at V and 8 bases at J; junction bases unmatched: 4. This CDR3 has 13 amino acids. Full variable domain (rest looked up from reference TRBV18 and TRBJ1-4): NAGVMQNPRHLVRRRGQEARLRCSPMKGHSHVYWYRQLPEEGLKFMVYLQKENIIDESGMPKERFSAEFPKEGPSILRIQQVVRGDSAAYFCASSLPGGEKLFFGSGTQLSVL.

This clone was seen more than once but under ten times. The rearrangement uses TRBV2 and TRBJ1-3; D unclear. V lost 7 bases and J lost 4, with 11 bases in between. Germline CDR1 reads SNHLY; CDR2 reads FYNNEI. The CDR3 totals 13 residues. CDR3 sequence (DNA): TGTGCCAGCACCGCGAGGAGGGGAAACACCATATATTTT. Translating gives CASTARRGNTIYF.

The chain has TRBV2 and TRBJ1-5; weak D call: TRBD1 (5 bases). The V end was cut by 0 bases, the J end by 4 bases, with 13 bases between. This CDR3 is 16 amino acids long. The germline V gene has CDR1 SNHLY and CDR2 FYNNEI. CDR3 sequence reads: CASSEAMGGGNQPQHF. CDR3 nucleotides: TGTGCCAGCAGTGAAGCAATGGGGGGAGGTAATCAGCCCCAGCATTTT.

The chain is built from TRBV7-9 and TRBJ1-1, with D hard to call. The germline V gene encodes CDR1 SEHNR and CDR2 FQNEAQ (reference sequence). CDR3 length equals 14 residues. The ends were cut back, 5 bases at V and 1 base at J, with 11 bases in the middle. The CDR3 DNA follows: TGTGCCAGCAGCCCCTTGGGCAGGAACACTGAAGCTTTCTTT. It yields the protein CASSPLGRNTEAFF.

This chain connects TRBV21-1 to TRBJ2-7; TRBD2, the table's D call, was not compared with the DNA. TRBV21-1 is shown as a pseudogene. The CDR3 sequence is 13 residues long. The CDR3 loop is CASSRLLRGEQYF. As DNA, the CDR3 is TGTGCCAGCAGCCGCCTCCTACGGGGCGAGCAGTACTTC.

The J gene is TRBJ2-3, the V gene TRBV19; 14 positions match TRBD2. This CDR3 comprises 17 residues. Germline CDR1 LNHDA, CDR2 SQIVND (reference sequence). V shed 6 bases and J 4 bases; nucleotides not matched to a gene: 9. CDR3 nucleotides: TGTGCCAGTAGCGCGAGGGGACTAGCGGGAGACGCAGATACGCAGTATTTT. It is translated as CASSARGLAGDADTQYF.

This clone was recorded once. J is TRBJ1-2 and V is TRBV12-3 or TRBV12-4, with D unclear. The CDR3 has 13 residues. Deletions cut 2 bases from V and 7 bases from J, with 11 bases between. CDR3 residues: CASSLRDKFGYTF. For the CDR3, the DNA is TGTGCCAGCAGTTTACGCGACAAATTTGGCTACACCTTC.

The chain carries TRBV3-1 (or the pseudogene TRBV3-2) and TRBJ2-5; 8 bases are shared with TRBD2. This CDR3 is built from 14 residues. Unmatched junction bases numbered 10, after V lost 3 bases and J lost 10 bases. Germline assignment: CDR1 LGHDT and CDR2 YNNKEL (reference sequence). Here the CDR3 reads CASSHQRGPPRQYF. The CDR3, as DNA: TGTGCCAGCAGCCACCAGCGGGGGCCTCCCCGCCAGTACTTC.

The CDR3 spells CSVGERDPDTQYF. The CDR3 region has the DNA TGCAGCGTTGGAGAGCGGGACCCAGATACGCAGTATTTT. The rearrangement uses TRBV29-1 and TRBJ2-3; 7 positions match TRBD2. CDR3 length equals 13 residues. Germline-derived CDR1 and CDR2 are SQVTM and ANQGSEA. J lost 4 bases, V lost 4 bases, and 5 bases had no gene match.

The chain links TRBV19 to TRBJ2-7; D might be TRBD2 (6 bases). The CDR3 has 13 residues. CDR1 LNHDA and CDR2 SQIVND come from the germline V gene (reference sequence). Trimming removed 6 bases from V and 6 bases from J, with 15 bases in between. The CDR3 DNA sequence: TGTGCCAGTAGCCTTTCGGGGGTTGCCGAGCAGTACTTC. Translation: CASSLSGVAEQYF.

The chain combines TRBV27 with TRBJ1-1; 8 positions match TRBD1. The CDR3 is 13 residues long. Per germline, CDR1 MNHEY and CDR2 SMNVEV (reference sequence). V was clipped by 2 bases and J by 5 bases; unmatched bases: 1. The DNA of the CDR3 is TGTGCCAGCAGTTTAGGGACAGGAACTGAAGCTTTCTTT. Amino acid sequence: CASSLGTGTEAFF.

CDR3 bases: TGTGCCAGCAGTGGGGACAGGGGGTACGAGCAGTACTTC. Its translation is CASSGDRGYEQYF. V usage is TRBV2 and J usage is TRBJ2-7, with TRBD1 identical over 11 bases. Trimming at V came to 4 bases and at J to 4 bases, leaving 0 bases not matched to a gene. Germline CDR1 SNHLY, CDR2 FYNNEI. The CDR3 contains 13 residues.

The V call is TRBV5-6, the J call TRBJ2-3; 7 positions agree with TRBD2. Trimming at V came to 4 bases and at J to 2 bases, leaving 13 bases not matched to a gene. The CDR3 is 17 residues long. The germline CDR1 and CDR2 sequences are SGHDT and YYEEEE. The CDR3 DNA reads as TGTGCCAGCAGCGTCCTGGGGAGCGGGGAACCCACAGATACGCAGTATTTT. It translates to CASSVLGSGEPTDTQYF.

The J gene is TRBJ2-7, the V gene TRBV5-1; 7 bases are shared with TRBD1. Looked up from germline, CDR1 is SGHRS and CDR2 is YFSETQ. CDR3 length equals 14 residues. J was trimmed by 5 bases and V by 2 bases; bases with no gene match: 7. The CDR3 DNA reads TGCGCCAGCAGCTTAAGACAGGGAATCGACGAGCAGTACTTC. This gives the protein CASSLRQGIDEQYF.

The rearrangement joins TRBV4-2 to TRBJ2-2; D may be TRBD2 (5 bases). The CDR3 runs 18 residues. Germline V gene data show CDR1 as LGHNA and CDR2 as YNFKEQ. V was trimmed by 3 bases and J by 2 bases, leaving 19 bases between them. The CDR3 sequence is CASSQDFHSEVNTGELFF. The CDR3 nucleotides read TGTGCCAGCAGCCAGGACTTCCACTCAGAAGTTAACACCGGGGAGCTGTTTTTT.

The chain uses TRBV29-1 and TRBJ2-7; D is possibly TRBD2 (5 bases). V was shortened by 1 base and J by 1 base, with 8 bases between the two germline ends. Germline CDR1 and CDR2: SQVTM and ANQGSEA. This CDR3 comprises 13 residues. The CDR3: CSVEGRTSYEQYF. The CDR3 bases are TGCAGCGTTGAAGGGAGGACTTCCTACGAGCAGTACTTC.

This clone was observed once. The gene calls are TRBV10-3 and TRBJ1-3, with D uncertain. Trimming shortened V by 11 bases and J by 0 bases, and 5 bases separated the two germline ends. CDR1 and CDR2 (germline): ENHRY, SYGVKD. The CDR3 is made up of 11 amino acids. The CDR3 here is CAANSGNTIYF. The CDR3 bases are TGTGCCGCGAACTCTGGAAACACCATATATTTT.

This clone came up a few times. The chain carries TRBV2 and TRBJ2-3, with TRBD1 matching 8 bases. CDR3 size: 14 residues. V shed 4 bases and J 4 bases; nucleotides not matched to a gene: 4. Germline V gene sequence: CDR1 SNHLY, CDR2 FYNNEI. CDR3 DNA sequence: TGTGCCAGCAGTGCTCAGGGGGCTTCAGATACGCAGTATTTT. Translation: CASSAQGASDTQYF.

V is TRBV5-1 and J is TRBJ2-2, with TRBD2 matching over 10 bases. CDR3 length: 15 amino acids. With V trimmed by 6 bases and J by 5 bases, 7 bases remained unmatched. Looked up from germline, CDR1 is SGHRS and CDR2 is YFSETQ. CDR3 amino acids: CASTRLAGGTGELFF. The CDR3 DNA reads TGCGCCAGCACCAGACTAGCGGGTGGTACCGGGGAGCTGTTTTTT. The full variable domain, completed using reference TRBV5-1 and TRBJ2-2, is KAGVTQTPRYLIKTRGQQVTLSCSPISGHRSVSWYQQTPGQGLQFLFEYFSETQRNKGNFPGRFSGRQFSNSRSEMNVSTLELGDSALYLCASTRLAGGTGELFFGEGSRLTVL.